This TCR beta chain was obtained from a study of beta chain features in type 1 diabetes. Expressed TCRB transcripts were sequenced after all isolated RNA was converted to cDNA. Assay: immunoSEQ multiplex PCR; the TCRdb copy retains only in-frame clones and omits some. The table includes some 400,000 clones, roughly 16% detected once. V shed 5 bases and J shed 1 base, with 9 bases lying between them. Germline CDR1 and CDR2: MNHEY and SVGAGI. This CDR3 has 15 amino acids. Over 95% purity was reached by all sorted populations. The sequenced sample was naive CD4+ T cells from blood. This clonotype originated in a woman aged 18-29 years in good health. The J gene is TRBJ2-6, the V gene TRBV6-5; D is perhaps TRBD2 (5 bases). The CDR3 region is CASSPPGSGANVLTF. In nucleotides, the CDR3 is TGTGCCAGCAGTCCACCGGGGTCTGGGGCCAACGTCCTGACTTTC.